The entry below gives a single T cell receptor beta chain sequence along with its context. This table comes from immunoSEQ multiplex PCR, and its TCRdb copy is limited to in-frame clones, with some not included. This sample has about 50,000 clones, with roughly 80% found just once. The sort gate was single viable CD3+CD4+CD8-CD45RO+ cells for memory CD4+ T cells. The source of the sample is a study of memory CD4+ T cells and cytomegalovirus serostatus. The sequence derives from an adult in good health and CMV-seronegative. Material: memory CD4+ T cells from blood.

The DNA of the CDR3 is TGTGCCAGCCATAGGGCGGGGAGCACAGATACGCAGTATTTT. This encodes CASHRAGSTDTQYF. The chain combines TRBV6-5 with TRBJ2-3; a weak D match, TRBD2 (6 bases). The CDR3 runs 14 residues. The germline CDR1 and CDR2 sequences are MNHEY and SVGAGI. Trimming pared 8 bases from V and 0 bases from J, leaving 12 bases between.